This is a list of T cell receptor beta chains from one sample in a study of control samples from healthy donors and cancer patients. Here immunoSEQ multiplex PCR was the method, and the copy in TCRdb shows in-frame clones only, minus some. This sample has roughly 80,000 clones, with nearly 90% found just once. Sequenced material: blood. Receptors originate from a woman aged 45-65 years in good health. The CDR3 runs from the conserved cysteine through the conserved F or W. D genes are given only for firm matches. Expanded clones are given a class, and other clones once, few, many or no size at all.

V gene	clone size	J gene	D gene	CDR3 DNA	CDR3 protein
TRBV3-1/TRBV3-2	-	TRBJ2-7	-	TGTGCCAGCCGGGGGGCGATATACGAGCAGTACTTC	CASRGAIYEQYF
TRBV18	-	TRBJ2-1	-	TGTGCCAGCTCAACCGGACAGGGAGGGCTAGGCGAGCAGTTCTTC	CASSTGQGGLGEQFF
TRBV20-1	-	TRBJ1-6	-	TGCAGTGCTAGTGTGGGGCGCGCGAATTCACCCCTCCACTTT	CSASVGRANSPLHF
TRBV5-6	-	TRBJ2-7	-	TGTGCCAGCAGCATGTGGGTCGGGAACCCCTACGAGCAGTACTTC	CASSMWVGNPYEQYF
TRBV18	-	TRBJ2-1	TRBD2	TGTGCCAGCTCATTAGCGGGACACCGGACCGGGACTAGCGGGGGTACTGAGCAGTTCTTC	CASSLAGHRTGTSGGTEQFF
TRBV19	few	TRBJ2-1	TRBD2	TGTGCCAGTAAACGCGGGGGGACGTACAATGAGCAGTTCTTC	CASKRGGTYNEQFF
TRBV5-6	-	TRBJ2-3	TRBD1	TGTGCCAGCAGCTATAGACAGGGTAGATCGGATACGCAGTATTTT	CASSYRQGRSDTQYF
TRBV10-3	few	TRBJ2-2	-	TGTGCCATCAGTGTTCCAGAGCACACCGGGGAGCTGTTTTTT	CAISVPEHTGELFF
TRBV7-9	-	TRBJ1-1	-	TGTGCCAGCAGTGCAGGTCGTCTTGAAGCTTTCTTT	CASSAGRLEAFF
TRBV9	-	TRBJ2-1	-	TGTGCCAGCAGCGTAGATGGGGGAATGACTGAGCAGTTCTTC	CASSVDGGMTEQFF
TRBV6-5	-	TRBJ1-2	-	TGTGCCAGCAGTTACAACGGATACTATGGCTACACCTTC	CASSYNGYYGYTF
TRBV11-2	-	TRBJ1-5	-	TGTGCCAGCAGCTTAGATATATCTCAGCCCCAGCATTTT	CASSLDISQPQHF
TRBV21-1	-	TRBJ2-7	-	TGTGCCAGCAGCCGAGCGGGGCCCTTTGCCTACGAGCAGTACTTC	CASSRAGPFAYEQYF
TRBV6-2/TRBV6-3	-	TRBJ2-1	TRBD2	TGTGCCAGCAGTTTACTAGCGGCCCCCTACAATGAGCAGTTCTTC	CASSLLAAPYNEQFF
TRBV30	-	TRBJ1-6	-	TGTGCCTGGAAAGGGGCCCGAGATTCACCCCTCCACTTT	CAWKGARDSPLHF
TRBV7-2	-	TRBJ2-3	-	TGTGCCAGCAGCTTTGGACCGGGGTCGACGCAGTATTTT	CASSFGPGSTQYF
TRBV5-1	-	TRBJ1-3	-	TGCGCCAGCAGCTTGGTGCCAGCTTCTGGAAACACCATATATTTT	CASSLVPASGNTIYF
TRBV27	-	TRBJ1-6	-	TGTGCCAGCAGGACAGGAGATTCACCCCTCCACTTT	CASRTGDSPLHF
TRBV7-9	once	TRBJ2-7	-	TGTGCCAGCAGCTCCACCGCAGGGGCGGGCGAGCAGTACTTC	CASSSTAGAGEQYF
TRBV5-1	-	TRBJ2-7	TRBD1	TGCGCCAGCAGCTTGACAGGGGACACCTACGAGCAGTACTTC	CASSLTGDTYEQYF
TRBV5-5	-	TRBJ2-7	-	TGTGCCAGCAGCTTTAACTCAGCCTACGAGCAGTACTTC	CASSFNSAYEQYF
TRBV24-1	-	TRBJ1-5	-	TGTGCCACCAGTGCTACAGGGAAGCAACCCCAGCATTTT	CATSATGKQPQHF
TRBV29-1	-	TRBJ2-4	-	TGCAGCGTTGAGGACGGACGGAAAGAAAACATTCAGTACTTC	CSVEDGRKENIQYF
TRBV30	-	TRBJ1-5	TRBD1	TGTGCCTGGGACCAAAACAGGGGAAGGCCCCAGCATTTT	CAWDQNRGRPQHF
TRBV3-1/TRBV3-2	-	TRBJ1-2	-	TGTGCCAGCAAAGACTCTGGCGGCTACACCTTC	CASKDSGGYTF
TRBV9	-	TRBJ2-3	TRBD2	TGTGCCAGCAGCAAGGGACTAGCGTCTAGCACAGATACGCAGTATTTT	CASSKGLASSTDTQYF
TRBV6-1	-	TRBJ1-5	-	TGTGCCAGCAGTGAATTCCTCCAGCAGCCCCAGCATTTT	CASSEFLQQPQHF
TRBV7-7	-	TRBJ2-2	TRBD1	TGTGCCAGCAGCTTTGACAGGGGTGGGGAGCTGTTTTTT	CASSFDRGGELFF
TRBV3-1/TRBV3-2	-	TRBJ2-1	-	TGTGCCAGCAGCCTAGGTTTTAGCTCCTACAATGAGCAGTTCTTC	CASSLGFSSYNEQFF
TRBV19	-	TRBJ2-4	TRBD1	TGTGCCAGTAGCCGGGACAGTCACATTCAGTACTTC	CASSRDSHIQYF
TRBV3-1/TRBV3-2	-	TRBJ2-7	-	TGTGCCAGCAGCCAAGGGTTATCCTACGAGCAGTACTTC	CASSQGLSYEQYF
TRBV10-2	-	TRBJ1-6	-	TGCGCCAGCAGTGACACAGCGCCCCGAAATTCACCCCTCCACTTT	CASSDTAPRNSPLHF
TRBV6-5	-	TRBJ2-3	-	TGTGCCAGCAGGAGCCCTAGCACAGATACGCAGTATTTT	CASRSPSTDTQYF
TRBV10-3	-	TRBJ2-1	TRBD1	TGTGCCATCAGCGAGGACAGGGACAATGAGCAGTTCTTC	CAISEDRDNEQFF
TRBV6-5	-	TRBJ1-2	-	TGTGCCAGCATTGCTCAGGGGAATTTTAACTATGGCTACACCTTC	CASIAQGNFNYGYTF
TRBV6-2/TRBV6-3	-	TRBJ2-4	TRBD2	TGTGCCAGCAGTTCGGGAGGCCTAGCCAAAAACATTCAGTACTTC	CASSSGGLAKNIQYF
TRBV14	-	TRBJ2-7	-	TGTGCCAGCCGTGGGCTCAGGGATCTATATTACTACGAGCAGTACTTC	CASRGLRDLYYYEQYF
TRBV5-6	-	TRBJ2-3	-	TGTGCCAGCAGCCTGGGGTTTCCTCTAGCCTATACGCAGTATTTT	CASSLGFPLAYTQYF
TRBV5-6	-	TRBJ1-2	-	TGTGCCAGCAGCTTGGAACCGCCAGCTAACTATGGCTACACCTTC	CASSLEPPANYGYTF
TRBV6-2/TRBV6-3	once	TRBJ2-1	TRBD2	TGTGCCAGCAGTAGGGCTAGCGGGGGGGCATACAATGAGCAGTTCTTC	CASSRASGGAYNEQFF
TRBV30	-	TRBJ2-1	TRBD2	TGTGCCTGGTCCAGCGGGGGGGCCCCGGATGAGCAGTTCTTC	CAWSSGGAPDEQFF
TRBV9	-	TRBJ2-7	TRBD1	TGTGCCAGCAGCGTCGGGACAGGGGGAGAGCAGTACTTC	CASSVGTGGEQYF
TRBV18	-	TRBJ2-3	TRBD2	TGTGCCAGCTCACCGGGGGGGAGCACAGATACGCAGTATTTT	CASSPGGSTDTQYF
TRBV7-9	-	TRBJ1-4	-	TGTGCCAGCAGCCTAGGACAGACCAATGAAAAACTGTTTTTT	CASSLGQTNEKLFF
TRBV19	-	TRBJ1-6	-	TGTGCCAGTAGTAGAAGAGCGGGGGGCGATTCCCCACCCCTCCACTTT	CASSRRAGGDSPPLHF
TRBV5-5	-	TRBJ1-1	-	TGTGCCAGCCTCCTCGACCTGAACACTGAAGCTTTCTTT	CASLLDLNTEAFF
TRBV6-5	-	TRBJ1-1	-	TGTGCCAGCTCCTCGATTGGCTCGAACACTGAAGCTTTCTTT	CASSSIGSNTEAFF
TRBV4-1	-	TRBJ2-7	-	TGCGCCAGCAGCCGAACGGATAGCGGCTACGAGCAGTACTTC	CASSRTDSGYEQYF
TRBV5-5	once	TRBJ2-7	-	TGTGCCAGCAGCTTCGGTACGAGCGGAACCATCTACGAGCAGTACTTC	CASSFGTSGTIYEQYF
TRBV5-4	-	TRBJ2-3	-	TGTGCCAGCAGCCCTGGGACCTCCACAGATACGCAGTATTTT	CASSPGTSTDTQYF
TRBV3-1/TRBV3-2	-	TRBJ1-2	TRBD1	TGTGCCAGCAGCCAAGGCTCAGGGGGACTATCTGGCTACACCTTC	CASSQGSGGLSGYTF
TRBV19	-	TRBJ2-3	TRBD2	TGTGCCAGTAGCCGTCCGGGCGGGGGGCGAAATACGCAGTATTTT	CASSRPGGGRNTQYF
TRBV5-1	once	TRBJ1-3	-	TGCGCCAGCAGCTTGAGCGGACAGCCTTGGGGCCGGGAAAACACCATATATTTT	CASSLSGQPWGRENTIYF
TRBV9	once	TRBJ1-2	-	TGTGCCAGCAGCGTAGCCTCATCGCCAGGCTATGGCTACACCTTC	CASSVASSPGYGYTF
TRBV9	-	TRBJ1-2	-	TGTGCCAGCAGCGTAGGAGGGTTAACTTATGACTACACCTTC	CASSVGGLTYDYTF
TRBV24-1	-	TRBJ1-4	-	TGTGCCACCAGTGATGGCAGGGAGGGGGAAAAACTGTTTTTT	CATSDGREGEKLFF
TRBV15	-	TRBJ2-7	TRBD2	TGTGCCACCAGCAGAGGGACTAGCGAGCCCAACTACGAGCAGTACTTC	CATSRGTSEPNYEQYF
TRBV3-1/TRBV3-2	-	TRBJ2-7	-	TGTGCCAGCAGCCAACGGGAGTCCTACGAGCAGTACTTC	CASSQRESYEQYF
TRBV6-6	few	TRBJ1-3	-	TGTGCCAGCAGGGAGGGCCTAGAGGACACCATATATTTT	CASREGLEDTIYF
TRBV28	-	TRBJ1-2	TRBD1	TGTGCCAGCGGAAACGCCGCGGGCAGGGGACAGGAGGGCTACACCTTC	CASGNAAGRGQEGYTF